The 20 T cell receptor beta chains listed next were all sequenced from one sample in a study of identical twins. TCRdb analysed the 5' RACE reads with MiXCR anew, one entry per CDR3 protein. Here the sample spans 450,000 or so distinct CDR3 sequences, 24% being singletons. This sample was shared with a second study, whose subject was T cells expressing NK-cell markers.

The sample comprised CD4+ T cells sorted from blood. Every receptor here comes from a woman under 30 in good health.

This clonotype was seen only a few times. The chain carries TRBV5-1 and TRBJ1-3; no clear D gene. In germline, CDR1 is SGHRS, CDR2 YFSETQ. Trimming stripped 1 base from V and 0 bases from J, with 5 bases between. The CDR3 is 14 amino acids. The CDR3 DNA is TGCGCCAGCAGCTTGACGTTCTCTGGAAACACCATATATTTT. This translates into CASSLTFSGNTIYF.

The J gene is TRBJ2-3, the V gene TRBV4-1, with a possible D match to TRBD2 (6 bases). V lost 1 base and J lost 0, with 20 bases in between. Germline CDR1 reads MGHRA; CDR2 reads YSYEKL. The CDR3 loop spans 19 amino acids. The DNA of the CDR3 is TGCGCCAGCAGCCAAGCCTTGGGGATAGCGGAAACTAGCACAGATACGCAGTATTTT. Amino acids: CASSQALGIAETSTDTQYF.

This clonotype has a handful of counts. This chain's CDR3 is CASTSPSGANVLTF. The DNA for the CDR3 is TGTGCCAGCACCTCACCTTCTGGGGCCAACGTCCTGACTTTC. This sequence joins TRBV12-3 or TRBV12-4 and TRBJ2-6; D remains ambiguous. The CDR3 has 14 residues. Deletions cut 7 bases from V and 1 base from J, with 8 bases between.

The genes are TRBV11-2 and TRBJ2-2; 7 nucleotides match TRBD1. This CDR3 is 16 amino acids long. V trimming: 5 bases; J trimming: 3 bases; junction bases outside the gene matches: 9. CDR1 is SGHAT, CDR2 FQNNGV, per germline. CDR3 DNA: TGTGCCAGCAGCCGAATTCGACAGGGTGACACCGGGGAGCTGTTTTTT. Translation gives CASSRIRQGDTGELFF.

This rearrangement joins TRBV7-9 to TRBJ2-7; a possible D gene is TRBD2 (5 bases). The length of the CDR3 is 11 residues. V lost 5 bases and J lost 5, with 7 bases in between. Germline assignment: CDR1 SEHNR and CDR2 FQNEAQ (reference sequence). The CDR3 region is CASSRTDEQYF. CDR3 nucleotide sequence: TGTGCCAGCAGCCGGACTGACGAGCAGTACTTC.

The chain carries TRBV7-8 and TRBJ2-7; D remains ambiguous. Germline lookup yields CDR1 SGHVS and CDR2 FQNEAQ. V was shortened by 1 base and J by 0 bases, with 13 bases between the two germline ends. This CDR3 is built from 16 residues. In nucleotides, the CDR3 is TGTGCCAGCAGCTTAGGCCCCGTGGGTTCCTCCTACGAGCAGTACTTC. It is translated as CASSLGPVGSSYEQYF.

This clonotype was detected a few times. CDR3 bases: TGTGCCAGCAGCTCCATAGTGTCGACCGGGGGAGAGGGTTACGAGCAGTACTTC. Amino acids: CASSSIVSTGGEGYEQYF. The chain couples TRBV11-2 to TRBJ2-7, with a tentative D call TRBD2 (6 bases). Germline CDR1 reads SGHAT; CDR2 reads FQNNGV. The CDR3 consists of 18 residues. V was pared by 4 bases and J by 4 bases, with 26 bases between.

The V call is TRBV5-1, the J call TRBJ2-7; a weak D match, TRBD1 (5 bases). Trimming left V 4 bases short and J 0 bases short, with 14 bases between. The germline CDR1 and CDR2 sequences are SGHRS and YFSETQ. The CDR3 is 15 residues long. CDR3 bases: TGCGCCAGCAGCCCCCCCGGCAGGGCCTCCTACGAGCAGTACTTC. It codes for CASSPPGRASYEQYF.

The chain couples TRBV12-3 or TRBV12-4 to TRBJ1-2; D is unclear. The length of the CDR3 is 14 residues. Trimming took 5 bases from V and 8 from J, leaving 18 bases between them. The CDR3 spells CASSLTIARAGYTF. DNA for the CDR3: TGTGCCAGCAGTCTCACGATTGCTCGTGCGGGCTACACCTTC.

This clonotype was observed a handful of times. The chain joins TRBV20-1 to TRBJ2-3; 11 bases agree with TRBD2. J lost 5 bases, V lost 5 bases, and 9 bases had no gene match. CDR1 is DFQATT, CDR2 SNEGSKA, per germline (reference sequence). The CDR3 has 15 amino acids. DNA of the CDR3: TGCAGTGCTGGGATAGCGGGAGGGCCAGGAGATACGCAGTATTTT. It codes for CSAGIAGGPGDTQYF.

Only a few counts were recorded for this clonotype. This chain links TRBV10-3 with TRBJ1-2; D gene uncertain. Germline V gene data show CDR1 as ENHRY and CDR2 as SYGVKD. There are 12 residues in the CDR3. V was pared by 3 bases and J by 5 bases, with 7 bases between. CDR3 nucleotides: TGTGCCATCAGTGACCCCCGGTATGGCTACACCTTC. This codes for CAISDPRYGYTF.

This clonotype showed up just a few times. The chain couples TRBV12-3 or TRBV12-4 to TRBJ1-2; D ambiguous. V was pared by 1 base and J by 5 bases, with 8 bases between. The CDR3 is 13 amino acids. DNA for the CDR3: TGTGCCAGCAGTTTAGTCCCGGAATATGGCTACACCTTC. This translates into CASSLVPEYGYTF.

In this sample, this clonotype turned up a few times. This chain uses TRBV4-3 with TRBJ1-5; no firm D call. The CDR3 totals 15 residues. Germline V gives CDR1 LGHNA, CDR2 YSLEER. V lost 0 bases to trimming and J lost 4 bases, with 10 bases between them. CDR3 sequence (DNA): TGCGCCAGCAGCCAAGATTCCCAGTTTAATCAGCCCCAGCATTTT. It codes for CASSQDSQFNQPQHF.

This sequence joins TRBV4-3 and TRBJ2-3, with TRBD2 as a possible D gene (6 bases). The CDR3 totals 15 residues. The germline V gene has CDR1 LGHNA and CDR2 YSLEER. Trimming removed 4 bases from V and 4 bases from J, with 15 bases in between. The CDR3 spells CASSLRPGAADTQYF. The CDR3 nucleotides read TGCGCCAGCAGCCTTCGCCCGGGAGCGGCAGATACGCAGTATTTT.

Remarks on this clonotype: Mismatch with germline at one junction end may stem from a read error. The genes are TRBV3-1 and TRBJ2-7; 13 bases line up with TRBD2. The CDR3 runs to 17 residues. Germline V gene lookup returns CDR1 LGHDT and CDR2 YNNKEL (reference sequence). The CDR3 DNA follows: TGTGCCAGCAGCCAACTAACTAGCGGGAGGGTCTCCTCCGAGCAGTACTTC. Translated: CASSQLTSGRVSSEQYF.

This clonotype was detected many times. This chain connects TRBV5-1 to TRBJ1-3; D is unresolved. Trimming removed 0 bases at V and 0 bases at J, with 4 bases between. The CDR3 is 14 residues long. The germline V gene encodes CDR1 SGHRS and CDR2 YFSETQ. This CDR3 is CASSLDTSGNTIYF. CDR3 DNA: TGCGCCAGCAGCTTGGACACCTCTGGAAACACCATATATTTT.

This chain joins TRBV20-1 and TRBJ2-3, with D unresolved. Trimming removed 3 bases at V and 5 bases at J, with 15 bases between. The CDR3 covers 14 residues. Looked up from germline, CDR1 is DFQATT and CDR2 is SNEGSKA (reference sequence). CDR3 region: CSASLLAAQDTQYF. As DNA, the CDR3 is TGCAGTGCTAGTCTGTTGGCTGCCCAAGATACGCAGTATTTT.

This clonotype showed up just once. V gene TRBV5-5 combines with J gene TRBJ1-3, with TRBD1 matching over 7 bases. V lost 2 bases to trimming and J lost 6 bases; unmatched junction nucleotides: 2. Germline lookup yields CDR1 SGHKS and CDR2 YYEKEE (reference sequence). The CDR3 runs to 13 residues. CDR3 in DNA: TGTGCCAGCAGCTTAGGGACAGAAAACACCATATATTTT. As protein: CASSLGTENTIYF.

V gene TRBV20-1 combines with J gene TRBJ2-3; D may be TRBD2 (6 bases). With 6 bases removed from V and 0 bases from J, the gap between germline ends came to 16 bases. The CDR3 sequence is 15 residues long. Germline V gene lookup returns CDR1 DFQATT and CDR2 SNEGSKA (reference sequence). The CDR3 DNA is TGCAGTGCCCCGAAAACGGGAGTGAGCACAGATACGCAGTATTTT. This encodes CSAPKTGVSTDTQYF.

This clonotype was picked up a small number of times. The chain combines TRBV12-3 or TRBV12-4 with TRBJ2-4; D gene unclear. V lost 6 bases, J lost 3 bases, and 12 bases lay in between. The CDR3 loop spans 14 amino acids. Written as DNA, the CDR3 is TGTGCCAGCAGAGCTGACTCCCGCAAAAACATTCAGTACTTC. Encoded protein: CASRADSRKNIQYF.